This TCR beta chain was identified during a study of T cell responses to AZD1222 COVID-19 vaccine. Per germline, CDR1 MNHEY and CDR2 SVGEGT. V lost 2 bases and J 6 bases, leaving 14 bases between the germline ends. The CDR3 is made up of 14 amino acids. Measured with immunoSEQ multiplex PCR; TCRdb has only the in-frame clones, and not every one. This table holds 60,000 to 100,000 clones, under 95% found once. The V and J genes are TRBV6-2 or TRBV6-3 and TRBJ2-7; D tentatively reads TRBD1 or TRBD2 (5 bases each). The clonotype originates from an adult in good health. This material consisted of peripheral blood, taken on day 0 of MenACWY control vaccination. The CDR3 protein is CASSYPPPGGEQYF. Here the CDR3 DNA reads TGTGCCAGCAGTTACCCCCCACCTGGGGGCGAGCAGTACTTC.